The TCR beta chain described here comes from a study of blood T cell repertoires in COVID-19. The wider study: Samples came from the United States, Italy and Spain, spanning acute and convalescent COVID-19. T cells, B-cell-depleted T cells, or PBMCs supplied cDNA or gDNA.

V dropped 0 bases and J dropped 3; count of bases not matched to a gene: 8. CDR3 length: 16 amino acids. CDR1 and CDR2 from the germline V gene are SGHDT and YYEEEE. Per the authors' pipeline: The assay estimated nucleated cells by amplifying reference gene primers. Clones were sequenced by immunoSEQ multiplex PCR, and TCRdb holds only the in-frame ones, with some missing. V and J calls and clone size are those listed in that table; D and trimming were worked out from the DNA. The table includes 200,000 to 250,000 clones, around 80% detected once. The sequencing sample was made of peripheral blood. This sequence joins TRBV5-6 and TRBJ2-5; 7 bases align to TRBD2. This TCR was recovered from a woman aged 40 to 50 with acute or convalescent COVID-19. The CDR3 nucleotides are TGTGCCAGCAGCTTGGCGGGGAGGGGCGGTGAAGAGACCCAGTACTTC. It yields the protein CASSLAGRGGEETQYF.